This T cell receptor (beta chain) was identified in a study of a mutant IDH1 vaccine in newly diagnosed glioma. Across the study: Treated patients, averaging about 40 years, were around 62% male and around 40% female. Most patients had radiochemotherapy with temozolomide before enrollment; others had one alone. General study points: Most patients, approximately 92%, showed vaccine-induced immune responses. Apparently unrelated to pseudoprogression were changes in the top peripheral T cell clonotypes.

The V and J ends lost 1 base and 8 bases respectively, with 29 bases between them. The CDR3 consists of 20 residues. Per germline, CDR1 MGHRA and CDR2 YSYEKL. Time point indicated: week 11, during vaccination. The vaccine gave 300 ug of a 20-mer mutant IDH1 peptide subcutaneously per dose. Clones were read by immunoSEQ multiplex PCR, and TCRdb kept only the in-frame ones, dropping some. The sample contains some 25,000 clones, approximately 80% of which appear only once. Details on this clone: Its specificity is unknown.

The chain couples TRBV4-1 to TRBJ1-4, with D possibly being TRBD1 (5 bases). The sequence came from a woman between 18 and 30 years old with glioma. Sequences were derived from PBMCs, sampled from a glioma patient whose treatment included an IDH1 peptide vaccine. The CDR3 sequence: CASSQVGGKGPMGEGEKLFF. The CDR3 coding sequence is TGCGCCAGCAGCCAAGTCGGGGGTAAAGGTCCTATGGGGGAAGGGGAAAAACTGTTTTTT.